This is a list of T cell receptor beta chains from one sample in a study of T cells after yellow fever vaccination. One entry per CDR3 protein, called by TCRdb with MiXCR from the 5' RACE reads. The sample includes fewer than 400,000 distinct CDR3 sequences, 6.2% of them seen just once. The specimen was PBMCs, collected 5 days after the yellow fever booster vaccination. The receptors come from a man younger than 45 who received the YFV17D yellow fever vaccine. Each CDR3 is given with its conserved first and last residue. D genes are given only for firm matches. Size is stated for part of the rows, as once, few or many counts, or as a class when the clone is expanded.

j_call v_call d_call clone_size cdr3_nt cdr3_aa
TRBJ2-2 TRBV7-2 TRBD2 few TGTGCCAGCAGCTTCCTAGCGGTGGGCACCGGGGAGCTGTTTTTT CASSFLAVGTGELFF
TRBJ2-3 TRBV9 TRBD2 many TGTGCCAGCAGCGTAGGCGGGAGTAGGACAGATACGCAGTATTTT CASSVGGSRTDTQYF
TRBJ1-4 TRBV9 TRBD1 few TGTGCCAGCAGCGTAGCTGCAGGGGGCGCAACTAATGAAAAACTGTTTTTT CASSVAAGGATNEKLFF
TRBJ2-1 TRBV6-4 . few TGTGCCAGCAGTGAGCGCTCCTACAATGAGCAGTTCTTC CASSERSYNEQFF
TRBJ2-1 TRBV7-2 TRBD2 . TGTGCCAGCAGCTTAGTAGCGGGAAACTACAATGAGCAGTTCTTC CASSLVAGNYNEQFF
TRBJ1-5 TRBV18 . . TGTGCCAGCTCACCGAGAGATCAGCCCCAGCATTTT CASSPRDQPQHF
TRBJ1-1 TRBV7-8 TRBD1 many TGTGCCAGCAGCTTCCTCCGGACAGGGGCATACACTGAAGCTTTCTTT CASSFLRTGAYTEAFF
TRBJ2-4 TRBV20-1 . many TGCAGTGCTAGAGTAGCGGAAATAGCCAAAAACATTCAGTACTTC CSARVAEIAKNIQYF
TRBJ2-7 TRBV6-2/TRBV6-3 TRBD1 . TGTGCCAGCAGTCGGACAGGAACCTACGAGCAGTACTTC CASSRTGTYEQYF
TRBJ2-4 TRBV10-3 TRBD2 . TGTGCCATTTCTAGCGGGAACAACATTCAGTACTTC CAISSGNNIQYF
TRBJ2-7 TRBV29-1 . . TGCAGCGTCAAGGGGCGGAGCGGCTACGAGCAGTACTTC CSVKGRSGYEQYF
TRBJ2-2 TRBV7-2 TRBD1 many TGTGCCAGCAGTCGACAGGGGCTGGGGAACACCGGGGAGCTGTTTTTT CASSRQGLGNTGELFF
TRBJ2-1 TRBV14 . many TGTGCCACCAATCTCATTCGCAATGAGCAGTTCTTC CATNLIRNEQFF
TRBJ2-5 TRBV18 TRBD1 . TGTGCCAGCTCACCGTGGACAGGGAAGGGAGAGACCCAGTACTTC CASSPWTGKGETQYF
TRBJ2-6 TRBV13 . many TGTGCCAGCAGCTTCTTAGGGGCCAACGTCCTGACTTTC CASSFLGANVLTF
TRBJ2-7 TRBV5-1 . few TGCGCCAGCAGCACCGCCCCTGGGAGTTTAGGTTACGAGCAGTACTTC CASSTAPGSLGYEQYF
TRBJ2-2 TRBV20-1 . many TGCAGTGCTAGAGGCGGGTCACCCGGGGAGCTGTTTTTT CSARGGSPGELFF
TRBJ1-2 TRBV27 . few TGTGCCAGCAGTGAACAGGGCCCAAATGGCTACACCTTC CASSEQGPNGYTF